This T cell receptor beta chain comes out of a study of T cells in Graves' hyperthyroidism and ophthalmopathy. Authors of the study amplified TCR beta CDR3 regions from RNA transcripts. Primed by the HTBI set, a first-round RT-PCR was run on the TCR CDR3. MiXCR, run by TCRdb on the multiplex PCR reads, gives a single entry per CDR3 protein. This sample has about 380,000 distinct CDR3 sequences, with 14% found just once. Regarding the study as a whole: Most thyroid clonotypes that were expanded above 0.001 also turned up in blood.

This clonotype was recorded many times. Antigen specificity is unknown. Stability of Graves' hyperthyroidism was defined as absent ophthalmopathy progression within 18 months. Reasons for excluding patients were uncontrolled infection, other autoimmune disease, pregnancy or lactation. The sequenced material came from blood. This sequence originates from a woman aged 60-75 years with Graves' hyperthyroidism.

CDR3 DNA: TGTGCCAGCAGTTACGGGAGCTCTGGGGCCAACGTCCTGACTTTC. Its translation is CASSYGSSGANVLTF. The chain is built from TRBV6-6 and TRBJ2-6, with D possibly being TRBD2 (5 bases). Germline values: CDR1 MNHNY, CDR2 SVGAGI (reference sequence). This CDR3 has 15 amino acids. V lost 2 bases and J 0 bases, leaving 5 bases between the germline ends.